The TCR beta chain under discussion was sequenced for a study of control samples from healthy donors and cancer patients. Repertoires were generated with immunoSEQ multiplex PCR, while TCRdb's copy carries only in-frame clones and drops some. The data contain some 130,000 clones, about 94% of them seen just once; the ten biggest clones take up about 3.6%. J lost 1 base, V lost 4 bases, and 1 base had no gene match. Germline V CDR1 and CDR2: SGHDT, YYEEEE. The CDR3 spans 13 residues. Source material: blood. The chain has TRBV5-6 and TRBJ1-1, with 7 positions matching TRBD1. This TCR was recovered from a man aged 25 to 40 in good health. The CDR3 DNA sequence: TGTGCCAGCAGCCGGACAGGGAACACTGAAGCTTTCTTT. Translating gives CASSRTGNTEAFF.